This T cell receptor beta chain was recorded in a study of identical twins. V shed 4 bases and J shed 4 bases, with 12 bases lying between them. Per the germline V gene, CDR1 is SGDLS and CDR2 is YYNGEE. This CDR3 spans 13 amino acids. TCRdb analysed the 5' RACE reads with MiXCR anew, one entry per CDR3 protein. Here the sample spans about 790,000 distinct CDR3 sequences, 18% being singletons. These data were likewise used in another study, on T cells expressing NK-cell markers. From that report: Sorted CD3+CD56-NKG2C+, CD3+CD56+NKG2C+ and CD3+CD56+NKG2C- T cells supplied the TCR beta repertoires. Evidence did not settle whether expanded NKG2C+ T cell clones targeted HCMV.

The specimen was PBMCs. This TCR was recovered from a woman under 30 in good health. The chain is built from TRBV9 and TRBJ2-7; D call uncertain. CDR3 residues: CASSPRTKYEQYF. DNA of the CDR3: TGTGCCAGCAGCCCCCGGACCAAATACGAGCAGTACTTC.